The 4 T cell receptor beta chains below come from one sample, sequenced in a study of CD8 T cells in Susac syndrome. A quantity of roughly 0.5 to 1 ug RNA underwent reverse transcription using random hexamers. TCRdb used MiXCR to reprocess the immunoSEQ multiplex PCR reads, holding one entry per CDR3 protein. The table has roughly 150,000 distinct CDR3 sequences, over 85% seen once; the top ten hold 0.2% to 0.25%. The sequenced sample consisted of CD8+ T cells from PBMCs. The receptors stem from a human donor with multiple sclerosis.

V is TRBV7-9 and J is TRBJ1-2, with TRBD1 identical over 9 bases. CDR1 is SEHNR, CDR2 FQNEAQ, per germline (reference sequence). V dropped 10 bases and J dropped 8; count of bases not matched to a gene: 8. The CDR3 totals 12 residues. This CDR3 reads CATKQGAEGYTF. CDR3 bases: TGTGCCACCAAACAGGGGGCAGAGGGCTACACCTTC.

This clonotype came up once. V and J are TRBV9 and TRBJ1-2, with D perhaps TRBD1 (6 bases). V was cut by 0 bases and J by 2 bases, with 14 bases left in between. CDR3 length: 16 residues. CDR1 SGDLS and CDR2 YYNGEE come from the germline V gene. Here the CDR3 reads CASSVDLRGENYGYTF. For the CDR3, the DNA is TGTGCCAGCAGCGTAGACCTCAGGGGAGAAAACTATGGCTACACCTTC.

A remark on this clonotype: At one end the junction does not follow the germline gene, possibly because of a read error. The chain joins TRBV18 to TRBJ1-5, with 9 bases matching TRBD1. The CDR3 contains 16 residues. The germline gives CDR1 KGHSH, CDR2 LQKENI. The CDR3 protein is CASSPGPTGGKQPQHF. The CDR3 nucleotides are TGTGCCAGCTCCCCGGGTCCCACAGGGGGCAAACAGCCCCAGCATTTT. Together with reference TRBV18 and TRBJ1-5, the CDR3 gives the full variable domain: NAGVMQNPRHLVRRRGQEARLRCSPMKGHSHVYWYRQLPEEGLKFMVYLQKENIIDESGMPKERFSAEFPKEGPSILRIQQVVRGDSAAYFCASSPGPTGGKQPQHFGDGTRLSIL.

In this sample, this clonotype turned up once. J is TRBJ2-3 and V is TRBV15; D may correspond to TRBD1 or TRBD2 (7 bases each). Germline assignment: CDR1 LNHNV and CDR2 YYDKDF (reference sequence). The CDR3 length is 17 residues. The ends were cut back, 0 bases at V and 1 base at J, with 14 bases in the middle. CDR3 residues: CATSRDRGGGRTDTQYF. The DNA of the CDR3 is TGTGCCACCAGCAGAGATCGGGGAGGGGGCCGCACAGATACGCAGTATTTT.